This TCR beta chain stems from a study of blood T cell repertoires in COVID-19. Study context: The United States, Italy and Spain were the sources of the acute and convalescent COVID-19 samples. PBMCs, B-cell-depleted T cells, or T cells were the source of the cDNA or gDNA that made up the material.

Seattle's cohort entered during active infection and was followed longitudinally. In the authors' workflow: From reference gene primer amplification, estimates of nucleated cell counts were derived. Profiling relied on immunoSEQ multiplex PCR, and the TCRdb table lists in-frame clones only, not all of them. The DNA gave D and trimming, while V, J and clone size come from that table. The table lists about 160,000 clones, 92% of them singletons, with around 4.6% in the top ten. The CDR3 covers 15 residues. Per germline, CDR1 MNHEY and CDR2 SMNVEV (reference sequence). After removal of 7 bases from V and 3 bases from J, the junction contained 9 bases not matched to a gene.

V gene TRBV27 combines with J gene TRBJ2-7; the match to TRBD1 covers 10 bases. This receptor was taken from a young man with COVID-19, enrolled during active disease. Sequenced: peripheral blood. CDR3 in DNA: TGTGCCAGCACCCAAGCCGGGACAGGGGTCTACGAGCAGTACTTC. Protein sequence: CASTQAGTGVYEQYF.